This T cell receptor beta chain originates from a study of CD8 T cell repertoires and HIV-1 epitope variants. Sequencing used immunoSEQ multiplex PCR; TCRdb keeps in-frame clones, though not all of them. Of some 87,000 clones in the sample, just under 75% are singletons; the top ten hold around 24%. The CDR3 loop spans 18 amino acids. V shed 6 bases, J shed 6 bases, and the junction held 21 bases outside the gene matches. The germline V gene has CDR1 SGHRS and CDR2 YFSETQ. This clone was counted between two and nine times. The sequence was obtained from a male donor with HIV. This rearrangement joins TRBV5-1 to TRBJ2-1; 7 positions agree with TRBD1. Material: uncultured baseline CD8+ T cells from peripheral blood mononuclear cells (PBMCs). The CDR3 here is CASKQTHYVTGISNEQFF. CDR3 DNA: TGCGCCAGCAAACAAACCCATTACGTGACAGGGATAAGCAATGAGCAGTTCTTC.